The 2 T cell receptor beta chains reported below all come from one sample, sequenced in a study of cytomegalovirus exposure and HLA in healthy donors. Amplification used 60 Vbeta primers and 13 Jbeta primers. Only in-frame clones appear in the TCRdb table, and some are missing; sequencing was by immunoSEQ multiplex PCR. Altogether 170,000 or so clones are present, approximately 88% being singletons, with the ten largest covering 0.38%. The specimen sequenced was PBMCs. The receptors stem from a boy aged 2 to 10 in good health and CMV-seronegative.

The chain couples TRBV30 to TRBJ1-5, with no clear D. Germline CDR1 GTSNPN, CDR2 SVGIG (reference sequence). Trimming removed 0 bases from V and 0 bases from J, with 9 bases in between. There are 15 residues in the CDR3. Written as DNA, the CDR3 is TGTGCCTGGAGTGTTGGGCAGGATAGCAATCAGCCCCAGCATTTT. This codes for CAWSVGQDSNQPQHF.

The chain links TRBV7-6 to TRBJ2-7, with 8 nucleotides matching TRBD2. V lost 3 bases, J lost 3 bases, and 10 bases stayed unmatched. Germline lookup yields CDR1 SGHVS and CDR2 FNYEAQ. The CDR3 has 16 amino acids. CDR3 amino acids: CASSLVGSGLGYEQYF. The CDR3 DNA reads TGTGCCAGCAGCTTGGTTGGTTCGGGACTAGGCTACGAGCAGTACTTC.